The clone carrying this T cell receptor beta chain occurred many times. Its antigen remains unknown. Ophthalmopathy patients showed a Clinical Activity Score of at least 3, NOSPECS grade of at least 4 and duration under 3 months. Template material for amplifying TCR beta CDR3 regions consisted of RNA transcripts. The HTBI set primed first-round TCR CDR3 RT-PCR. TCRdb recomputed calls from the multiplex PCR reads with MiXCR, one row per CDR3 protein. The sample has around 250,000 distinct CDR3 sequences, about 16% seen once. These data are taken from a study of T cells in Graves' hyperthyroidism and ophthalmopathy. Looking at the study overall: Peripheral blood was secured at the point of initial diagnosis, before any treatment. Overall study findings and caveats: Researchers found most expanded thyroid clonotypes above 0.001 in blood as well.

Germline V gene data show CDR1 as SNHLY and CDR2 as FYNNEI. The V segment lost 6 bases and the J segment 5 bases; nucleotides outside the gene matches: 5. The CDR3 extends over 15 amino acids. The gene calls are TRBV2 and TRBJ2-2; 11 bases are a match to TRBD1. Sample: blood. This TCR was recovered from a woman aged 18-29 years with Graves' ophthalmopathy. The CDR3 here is CASSLDRGLTGELFF. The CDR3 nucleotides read TGTGCCAGCAGCCTGGACAGGGGGCTGACCGGGGAGCTGTTTTTT.